These 5 T cell receptor beta chains were all obtained from the same sample, sequenced in a study of blood T cell repertoires in COVID-19. The method was immunoSEQ multiplex PCR; TCRdb's version includes in-frame clones alone and lacks a portion of them. The sample consists of approximately 200,000 clones, 86% of them appearing once. Sequenced input: peripheral blood. Every receptor here comes from a woman between 45 and 60 years old with acute or convalescent COVID-19.

The J gene is TRBJ2-1, the V gene TRBV11-2, with D possibly TRBD1 on 6 matching bases. V was pared by 0 bases and J by 11 bases, with 11 bases between. This CDR3 region has 13 residues. Germline V gives CDR1 SGHAT, CDR2 FQNNGV. The CDR3 loop reads CASSLDPRGKQFF. CDR3 in DNA: TGTGCCAGCAGCTTAGACCCTAGGGGGAAGCAGTTCTTC.

V and J are TRBV5-1 and TRBJ2-5; weak D call: TRBD2 (5 bases). CDR1 and CDR2 from the germline V gene are SGHRS and YFSETQ. The V gene lost 6 bases and the J gene lost 2 bases, with 8 bases spanning the gap. The CDR3 covers 12 residues. The CDR3 DNA follows: TGCGCCAGCACAGAGGGTCAAGAGACCCAGTACTTC. It translates to CASTEGQETQYF. The full variable domain, in which reference TRBV5-1 and TRBJ2-5 provide the parts outside the CDR3, is KAGVTQTPRYLIKTRGQQVTLSCSPISGHRSVSWYQQTPGQGLQFLFEYFSETQRNKGNFPGRFSGRQFSNSRSEMNVSTLELGDSALYLCASTEGQETQYFGPGTRLLVL.

The rearrangement links TRBV29-1 to TRBJ1-1, with D possibly being TRBD1 (6 bases). Germline V gene sequence: CDR1 SQVTM, CDR2 ANQGSEA. The V end was cut by 6 bases, the J end by 1 base, with 18 bases between. The CDR3 extends over 15 amino acids. The CDR3 DNA reads TGCAGCGTACGGGAAACAGGGACGGGGAACACTGAAGCTTTCTTT. It is translated as CSVRETGTGNTEAFF.

CDR3 protein: CASSLVAGTTNYGYTF. For the CDR3, the DNA is TGTGCCAGCAGCTTAGTTGCCGGGACAACAAACTATGGCTACACCTTC. The chain couples TRBV7-2 to TRBJ1-2, with a possible D match to TRBD1 (6 bases). V was shortened by 1 base and J by 2 bases, with 14 bases between the two germline ends. CDR3 length: 16 amino acids. Germline assignment: CDR1 SGHTA and CDR2 FQGNSA.

The sample holds a few counts of this clone. V gene TRBV12-3 or TRBV12-4 combines with J gene TRBJ2-5; 9 nucleotides match TRBD1. With V trimmed by 6 bases and J by 4 bases, 3 bases remained unmatched. The CDR3 runs to 13 residues. The CDR3 spells CASSGQGRETQYF. DNA of the CDR3: TGTGCCAGCAGCGGACAGGGGAGAGAGACCCAGTACTTC.